This record looks at one T cell receptor (beta chain) sequence and its context. Its specificity is not known. The entry originates in a study of T cell responses to AZD1222 COVID-19 vaccine. Study findings and constraints: Sampling captured repertoires only after the peak T cell response. In a largely white British group with more females than males, clonal diversity was possibly underestimated. Among vaccine-associated CD4 TCRs, coverage spanned spike, with dominance at 160-218 and 743-854. Reportedly, nearly half the spike-specific TCRs target unmutated variant regions.

V was clipped by 4 bases and J by 3 bases, with 17 bases between them. The CDR3 has 15 amino acids. Germline CDR1 is SGHRS and CDR2 is YFSETQ. Clones were sequenced by immunoSEQ multiplex PCR, and TCRdb holds only the in-frame ones, with some missing. The repertoire consists of 75,000 to 95,000 clones, with about 88% occurring once and the leading ten covering approximately 4.5%. The V gene is TRBV5-1, the J gene TRBJ2-7; tentatively, D is TRBD1 (6 bases). The clonotype originates from an adult in good health. This material consisted of peripheral blood, taken on day 0 of AZD1222 vaccination. This CDR3 reads CASSRAPGADYEQYF. In DNA, the CDR3 is TGCGCCAGCAGCCGGGCCCCAGGGGCCGACTACGAGCAGTACTTC.